The clone carrying this T cell receptor beta chain was counted many times. No antigen is known for it. This specimen comes from a study of early T cells in non-severe SARS-CoV-2 infection. Study observations and caveats: Missing private and CD4 specificities, VDJdb matching favored anti-spike CD8 responses.

There are 15 residues in the CDR3. V gave up 5 bases and J gave up 8 bases; unmatched junction bases: 8. Unique molecular identifiers were affixed to single, distinct cDNA molecules. Each CDR3 protein gets one entry after TCRdb re-called the 5' RACE reads with MiXCR. The data show approximately 18,000 distinct CDR3 sequences, with 4% to 5.5% seen just once and 6.7% held by the top ten. Sequenced input: whole blood. This sequence joins TRBV12-3 or TRBV12-4 and TRBJ1-6, with 8 bases fitting TRBD1. The sequence came from an adult who was a healthcare worker with PCR-confirmed SARS-CoV-2 infection or an uninfected control (not recorded which). In nucleotides, the CDR3 is TGTGCCAGCAGTCGCCTCGGGACAGGCGATTCACCCCTCCACTTT. It specifies CASSRLGTGDSPLHF.